This T cell receptor (beta chain) originates from a study of cytomegalovirus exposure and HLA in healthy donors. Findings of the study overall: Whilst most TCR sequences proved rare, a subset of public TCRs occurred across many donors. Three CMV-associated chains proved CMV antigen-specific in vitro. Investigators reported 150 to 200 TCR beta chains as tied to cytomegalovirus.

CDR3 size: 15 residues. V lost 3 bases to trimming and J lost 4 bases; unmatched junction nucleotides: 4. From germline, CDR1 is PRHDT and CDR2 FYEKMQ (reference sequence). Turning to this clone: The antigen is not known.

Assay used: immunoSEQ multiplex PCR; TCRdb lists only in-frame clones, some missing. The sample comprises fewer than 60,000 clones, 93% of which are singletons, and more than 1.5% rests with the top ten. The sample consisted of PBMCs. This sequence originates from a woman aged 18-30 years in good health and CMV-seropositive. The chain has TRBV13 and TRBJ2-7; 12 bases agree with TRBD2. In DNA form, the CDR3 reads TGTGCCAGCAGCTTCCAGACTAGCGGGGGTTACGAGCAGTACTTC. Protein product: CASSFQTSGGYEQYF.